This TCR beta chain was recovered during a study of beta chain features in type 1 diabetes. What was sequenced were expressed TCRB transcripts, since all of the isolated RNA had been reverse transcribed. Sequencing used immunoSEQ multiplex PCR; TCRdb keeps in-frame clones, though not all of them. Among roughly 400,000 clones listed, approximately 15% were seen once. This clone was counted a few times. Post-sort purity exceeded 95% for all sorted populations. This CDR3 spans 12 amino acids. V dropped 6 bases and J dropped 0 bases, with 6 bases sitting between them. Germline-derived CDR1 and CDR2 are SQVTM and ANQGSEA.

Material: naive CD4+ T cells from blood. This sequence was found in a young man in good health. V is TRBV29-1 and J is TRBJ2-1, with D perhaps TRBD2 (5 bases). The CDR3 region has the DNA TGCAGCGTGAGGGACTCCTACAATGAGCAGTTCTTC. Amino acids: CSVRDSYNEQFF.